Each of the 23 T cell receptor beta chains below was sequenced from the same sample in a study of cytomegalovirus exposure and HLA in healthy donors (dated by TCRdb to the late 2010s). To prepare the library, the immunoSEQ multiplex PCR assay was applied. For the multiplex PCR, a mixture combining 60 forward primers for TCR Vbeta segments and 13 reverse primers for TCR Jbeta segments was used. This immuneACCESS table, as held by TCRdb, lists in-frame sequences with V and J called but not all clones. Of the missing ones, under half trace to an unresolved V gene in checked studies; the others have no known cause. Across this sample there are some 130,000 clones, with 55% to 75% seen only once. Roughly 4% of the sample rests with the top ten. The sample was PBMCs. All receptors come from a man between 50 and 59 years old in good health and CMV-seropositive.

The genes are TRBV7-9 and TRBJ2-1; 8 bases are a match to TRBD2. The V gene end was trimmed by 1 base and the J gene end by 2 bases; junction bases not matched to a gene: 10. Germline V gives CDR1 SEHNR, CDR2 FQNEAQ (reference sequence). This CDR3 has 18 amino acids. In DNA form, the CDR3 reads TGTGCCAGCAGCTTAGAATTTAGTACGGGGGGGGCCTACAATGAGCAGTTCTTC. Protein product: CASSLEFSTGGAYNEQFF.

This clone was counted only a few times. The V call is TRBV7-9, the J call TRBJ1-1; weak D call: TRBD1 (6 bases). The CDR3 sequence is 13 residues long. Germline values: CDR1 SEHNR, CDR2 FQNEAQ (reference sequence). V was pared by 6 bases and J by 2 bases, with 10 bases between. The CDR3 sequence is CASRGQSNTEAFF. CDR3 nucleotide sequence: TGTGCCAGCAGAGGACAGTCCAACACTGAAGCTTTCTTT.

The V call is TRBV6-1, the J call TRBJ2-1; tentatively, D is TRBD2 (6 bases). Germline-derived CDR1 and CDR2 are MNHNS and SASEGT. V lost 1 base, J lost 4 bases, and 11 bases lay in between. This CDR3 is 15 amino acids long. This CDR3 is CASSEGDGGYNEQFF. The CDR3 DNA reads TGTGCCAGCAGTGAAGGGGACGGGGGTTACAATGAGCAGTTCTTC.

The V and J genes are TRBV5-1 and TRBJ2-5; 8 bases are shared with TRBD2. The length of the CDR3 is 15 residues. V dropped 0 bases and J dropped 4; count of bases not matched to a gene: 5. Looked up from germline, CDR1 is SGHRS and CDR2 is YFSETQ. In nucleotides, the CDR3 is TGCGCCAGCAGCTTGGCCTTGGCGGGGGGAGAGACCCAGTACTTC. Translated, it gives CASSLALAGGETQYF.

The chain employs TRBV18 and TRBJ1-2, with D possibly being TRBD1 (5 bases). V lost 3 bases to trimming and J lost 2 bases, with 19 bases between them. The germline V gene has CDR1 KGHSH and CDR2 LQKENI. This CDR3 region has 17 residues. CDR3 in amino acids: CASSPGSRGDENYGYTF. For the CDR3, the DNA is TGTGCCAGCTCACCGGGGAGTCGGGGGGATGAAAACTATGGCTACACCTTC.

The chain joins TRBV7-2 to TRBJ2-1; 8 bases map to TRBD1. From germline, CDR1 is SGHTA and CDR2 FQGNSA. V shed 3 bases, J shed 3 bases, and the junction held 4 bases outside the gene matches. CDR3 size: 15 residues. CDR3 sequence: CASSLTGDLYNEQFF. In DNA form, the CDR3 reads TGTGCCAGCAGCTTGACAGGGGATCTCTACAATGAGCAGTTCTTC.

The V call is TRBV7-2, the J call TRBJ1-2, with 7 bases lining up with TRBD1. J gave up 1 base and V 1 base, and 3 bases lay outside the gene matches. CDR1 is SGHTA, CDR2 FQGNSA, per germline. This CDR3 is built from 15 residues. CDR3 amino acids: CASSLGQGFNYGYTF. CDR3 nucleotide sequence: TGTGCCAGCAGCTTAGGACAGGGATTTAACTATGGCTACACCTTC.

The rearrangement joins TRBV7-9 to TRBJ1-1, with D unclear. Germline CDR1 is SEHNR and CDR2 is FQNEAQ (reference sequence). This CDR3 has 14 residues. The V end was cut by 6 bases, the J end by 6 bases, with 17 bases between. The CDR3 DNA reads as TGTGCCAGCAGTCCCGGTGAAGCGAGGTCTGAAGCTTTCTTT. Its translation: CASSPGEARSEAFF.

This clone was seen just once. The DNA for the CDR3 is TGTGCCAGCAGTTACGCGGGGGGCACTACCTACGAGCAGTACTTC. It translates to CASSYAGGTTYEQYF. The chain links TRBV6-6 to TRBJ2-5; 8 nucleotides match TRBD2. The tail of the sequence fits TRBJ2-7 better, so the J call may be wrong. This CDR3 has 15 residues. Germline V CDR1 and CDR2: MNHNY, SVGAGI (reference sequence).

This clone was seen a handful of times. J is TRBJ2-3 and V is TRBV7-2; weak D call: TRBD2 (5 bases). CDR3 length equals 14 residues. Germline-derived CDR1 and CDR2 are SGHTA and FQGNSA. Trimming cost V 3 bases and J 6 bases, with 13 bases left between them. Here the CDR3 DNA reads TGTGCCAGCAGCTTGGAGGAGGCACTGGATACGCAGTATTTT. Its protein product is CASSLEEALDTQYF.

This chain connects TRBV5-1 to TRBJ1-1; D gene unclear. CDR3 size: 13 residues. Germline V gene lookup returns CDR1 SGHRS and CDR2 YFSETQ. Trimming took 3 bases from V and 1 from J, leaving 7 bases between them. DNA of the CDR3: TGCGCCAGCAGCTCCCTAGGGAACACTGAAGCTTTCTTT. It encodes CASSSLGNTEAFF.

This clone was seen just once. CDR3 protein: CASSKGHPDTQYF. The CDR3 DNA follows: TGTGCCAGCAGCAAGGGACACCCGGATACGCAGTATTTT. The rearrangement links TRBV5-6 to TRBJ2-3, with D tentatively TRBD1 (6 bases). Germline CDR1 SGHDT, CDR2 YYEEEE. This CDR3 spans 13 amino acids. The ends were cut back, 4 bases at V and 6 bases at J, with 12 bases in the middle.

This clone has just a few counts. The J gene is TRBJ1-6, the V gene TRBV28; no reliable D call. Germline V gene lookup returns CDR1 MDHEN and CDR2 SYDVKM. Trimming removed 2 bases at V and 8 bases at J, with 10 bases between. There are 14 residues in the CDR3. The CDR3 spells CASSLNGRDSPLHF. DNA of the CDR3: TGTGCCAGCAGTTTAAACGGGAGGGATTCACCCCTCCACTTT. The entire variable domain, with the rest obtained from reference TRBV28 and TRBJ1-6, is as follows: DVKVTQSSRYLVKRTGEKVFLECVQDMDHENMFWYRQDPGLGLRLIYFSYDVKMKEKGDIPEGYSVSREKKERFSLILESASTNQTSMYLCASSLNGRDSPLHFGNGTRLTVT.

The V gene is TRBV11-2, the J gene TRBJ2-5; possibly TRBD2 for D (6 bases). This CDR3 has 13 amino acids. The ends were cut back, 3 bases at V and 3 bases at J, with 8 bases in the middle. Germline values: CDR1 SGHAT, CDR2 FQNNGV. The CDR3 DNA is TGTGCCAGCAGCTTCCCGGGGGAAGAGACCCAGTACTTC. It yields the protein CASSFPGEETQYF.

The rearrangement links TRBV10-3 to TRBJ2-5; D is perhaps TRBD1 (6 bases). CDR3 size: 14 residues. V was cut by 4 bases and J by 5 bases, with 14 bases left in between. Per germline, CDR1 ENHRY and CDR2 SYGVKD. CDR3 loop: CAISGQGMMETQYF. DNA for the CDR3: TGTGCCATCAGTGGGCAGGGGATGATGGAGACCCAGTACTTC.

V usage is TRBV19 and J usage is TRBJ2-7; 10 nucleotides line up with TRBD1. The V gene's germline CDR1 is LNHDA and CDR2 SQIVND (reference sequence). Trimming removed 6 bases from V and 5 bases from J; junction bases left unmatched: 7. This CDR3 has 14 residues. This CDR3 is CASRKTGGRDEQYF. Here the CDR3 DNA reads TGTGCCAGTAGGAAGACAGGGGGCAGGGACGAGCAGTACTTC. Complete variable domain (other parts from reference TRBV19 and TRBJ2-7): DGGITQSPKYLFRKEGQNVTLSCEQNLNHDAMYWYRQDPGQGLRLIYYSQIVNDFQKGDIAEGYSVSREKKESFPLTVTSAQKNPTAFYLCASRKTGGRDEQYFGPGTRLTVT.

The gene calls are TRBV7-8 and TRBJ1-6; tentatively, D is TRBD1 (5 bases). The CDR3 runs to 14 residues. The germline CDR1 and CDR2 sequences are SGHVS and FQNEAQ. Trimming stripped 0 bases from V and 9 bases from J, with 9 bases between. The CDR3 region has the DNA TGTGCCAGCAGCTTAGCGGCCAGGGCTTCACCCCTCCACTTT. Translated, it gives CASSLAARASPLHF.

CDR3 region: CAISESRGLAESTDTQYF. DNA for the CDR3: TGTGCCATCAGTGAGTCAAGGGGACTAGCGGAGAGCACAGATACGCAGTATTTT. V is TRBV10-3 and J is TRBJ2-3; 11 nucleotides align to TRBD2. This CDR3 contains 18 residues. Germline CDR1 and CDR2: ENHRY and SYGVKD. With 0 bases clipped from V and 0 bases from J, the junction kept 5 bases outside the gene matches.

This clone was observed a single time. V and J are TRBV28 and TRBJ1-1, with D tentatively TRBD1 (5 bases). The CDR3 contains 13 residues. V was pared by 6 bases and J by 9 bases, with 17 bases between. The germline gives CDR1 MDHEN, CDR2 SYDVKM. CDR3 DNA sequence: TGTGCCAGCAGACTCCTCGACAGCGGGCAAGCTTTCTTT. Its protein product is CASRLLDSGQAFF.

This clone has more than one count but fewer than ten. The chain employs TRBV7-9 and TRBJ2-4, with a possible D match to TRBD2 (6 bases). With 5 bases removed from V and 0 bases from J, the gap between germline ends came to 8 bases. From germline, CDR1 is SEHNR and CDR2 FQNEAQ (reference sequence). The CDR3 consists of 14 residues. CDR3 residues: CASSPGLAKNIQYF. CDR3 nucleotides: TGTGCCAGCAGCCCGGGACTAGCCAAAAACATTCAGTACTTC.

Concerning this clone itself: A read error may account for a junction end that differs from germline. The sample contains more than one DNA sequence encoding this CDR3. The chain combines TRBV4-1 with TRBJ1-1; 8 nucleotides align to TRBD1. There are 14 residues in the CDR3. CDR1 and CDR2 from the germline V gene are MGHRA and YSYEKL. The CDR3: CASSHGQGNTEAFF. DNA of the CDR3: TGCGCCAGCAGCCACGGACAGGGCAACACCGAAGCTTTCTTT.

In this sample, this clone turned up once. The genes are TRBV5-6 and TRBJ2-7; TRBD1 matches 11 bases. The germline gives CDR1 SGHDT, CDR2 YYEEEE. Germline trimming cut 1 base from V and 4 bases from J; bases unmatched to any gene: 7. This CDR3 has 16 residues. In DNA form, the CDR3 reads TGTGCCAGCAGCTTGTTCGGACAGGGGGCGGGTTACGAGCAGTACTTC. Protein product: CASSLFGQGAGYEQYF.

This clone was seen only a few times. This chain links TRBV6-5 with TRBJ1-1; 7 bases map to TRBD1. V lost 5 bases to trimming and J lost 0 bases; unmatched junction nucleotides: 3. Germline CDR1 and CDR2: MNHEY and SVGAGI. The CDR3 contains 14 residues. The CDR3 is CASSRTGMNTEAFF. In DNA, the CDR3 is TGTGCCAGCAGTCGGACAGGCATGAACACTGAAGCTTTCTTT.